Each of the 21 T cell receptor beta chains below was sequenced from the same sample in a study of technical replicates of blood from a few donors. Here immunoSEQ multiplex PCR was the method, and the copy in TCRdb shows in-frame clones only, minus some. This sample carries 45,000 to 60,000 clones, 90% to 95% of them seen once, and the ten largest clones take 3.5% to 4.5%. The specimen sequenced was PBMCs. All receptors derive from a human donor in good health. Some clones in this sample may be carry-over from other donors' samples.

The rearrangement links TRBV7-9 to TRBJ1-2; D gene unclear. The germline V gene encodes CDR1 SEHNR and CDR2 FQNEAQ (reference sequence). V was pared by 7 bases and J by 7 bases, with 19 bases between. The CDR3 covers 14 residues. CDR3 in DNA: TGTGCCAGCACTCTAGGAGGGCCGGCGGGTGGCTACACCTTC. This translates into CASTLGGPAGGYTF.

This clone was recorded only once. V and J are TRBV27 and TRBJ2-6; 8 bases agree with TRBD1. From germline, CDR1 is MNHEY and CDR2 SMNVEV (reference sequence). The V gene end was trimmed by 4 bases and the J gene end by 0 bases; junction bases not matched to a gene: 8. This CDR3 is 18 amino acids long. DNA for the CDR3: TGTGCCAGCAGTTCAAGGACAGGGCTCCGCTCTGGGGCCAACGTCCTGACTTTC. As protein: CASSSRTGLRSGANVLTF.

The V and J genes are TRBV30 and TRBJ1-1, with D possibly TRBD1 on 5 matching bases. The CDR3 is 14 residues long. V was pared by 0 bases and J by 3 bases, with 11 bases between. Per the germline V gene, CDR1 is GTSNPN and CDR2 is SVGIG (reference sequence). The CDR3 reads CAWSVGGRDTEAFF. The CDR3 DNA reads TGTGCCTGGAGTGTAGGTGGCAGGGACACTGAAGCTTTCTTT.

The J gene is TRBJ1-5, the V gene TRBV7-2; D unresolved. V was shortened by 5 bases and J by 1 base, with 12 bases between the two germline ends. From germline, CDR1 is SGHTA and CDR2 FQGNSA. The CDR3 covers 15 residues. The CDR3 loop reads CASSVVAASNQPQHF. CDR3 sequence (DNA): TGTGCCAGCAGCGTCGTAGCAGCGAGCAATCAGCCCCAGCATTTT.

CDR3 coding DNA: TGTGCCAGCAGCCGCACGGGGGGGAGGGATGAAAAACTGTTTTTT. This encodes CASSRTGGRDEKLFF. The V and J genes are TRBV7-6 and TRBJ1-4; the D gene is possibly TRBD1 (5 bases). Per the germline V gene, CDR1 is SGHVS and CDR2 is FNYEAQ. Deletions cut 5 bases from V and 6 bases from J, with 16 bases between. CDR3 length: 15 residues.

The rearrangement uses TRBV21-1 and TRBJ2-7; TRBD2, the table's D call, was not compared with the DNA. TRBV21-1 is classified as a pseudogene. The CDR3 is made up of 15 amino acids. The CDR3 reads CASKGGGRFFHEQYF. CDR3 nucleotides: TGTGCCAGCAAGGGAGGAGGACGGTTTTTCCACGAGCAGTACTTC.

V usage is TRBV30 and J usage is TRBJ2-1, with 7 nucleotides matching TRBD2. The CDR3 is 14 amino acids. With V trimmed by 8 bases and J by 5 bases, 12 bases remained unmatched. Germline-derived CDR1 and CDR2 are GTSNPN and SVGIG (reference sequence). The CDR3 DNA sequence: TGTGCCGTAAACCCTAGCGGCTACGACAATGAGCAGTTCTTC. It yields the protein CAVNPSGYDNEQFF.

The chain employs TRBV5-1 and TRBJ1-1; D remains ambiguous. Germline assignment: CDR1 SGHRS and CDR2 YFSETQ. The V gene lost 2 bases and the J gene lost 4 bases, with 15 bases spanning the gap. The CDR3 extends over 15 amino acids. The CDR3 sequence: CASSFTTGTLTEAFF. The CDR3 DNA is TGCGCCAGCAGCTTTACTACGGGTACTCTCACTGAAGCTTTCTTT. Using reference TRBV5-1 and TRBJ1-1 for the parts outside the CDR3, the full variable domain is KAGVTQTPRYLIKTRGQQVTLSCSPISGHRSVSWYQQTPGQGLQFLFEYFSETQRNKGNFPGRFSGRQFSNSRSEMNVSTLELGDSALYLCASSFTTGTLTEAFFGQGTRLTVV.

The chain combines TRBV7-8 with TRBJ1-2; no clear D gene. With 1 base removed from V and 4 bases from J, the gap between germline ends came to 4 bases. The germline V gene encodes CDR1 SGHVS and CDR2 FQNEAQ. The CDR3 consists of 12 residues. This CDR3 is CASSLDGYGYTF. CDR3 in DNA: TGTGCCAGCAGCTTAGACGGCTATGGCTACACCTTC.

J is TRBJ2-2 and V is TRBV6-5; 9 bases are a match to TRBD1. Germline V gives CDR1 MNHEY, CDR2 SVGAGI. This CDR3 is 16 amino acids long. Trimming at V came to 4 bases and at J to 4 bases, leaving 7 bases not matched to a gene. CDR3 loop: CASSSPTGGVTGELFF. The CDR3 DNA reads as TGTGCCAGCAGTTCCCCGACAGGGGGTGTCACCGGGGAGCTGTTTTTT.

The V gene is TRBV19, the J gene TRBJ1-1; D is unclear. V shed 5 bases and J shed 3 bases, with 10 bases lying between them. The CDR3 has 13 amino acids. Germline lookup yields CDR1 LNHDA and CDR2 SQIVND (reference sequence). The CDR3 DNA follows: TGTGCCAGTAGTTCGGTGGTGGACACTGAAGCTTTCTTT. It yields the protein CASSSVVDTEAFF.

This clone has a handful of counts. V gene TRBV6-1 combines with J gene TRBJ1-2; TRBD1 matches at 7 bases. V was pared by 5 bases and J by 7 bases, with 10 bases of the junction left unmatched. Germline V gene lookup returns CDR1 MNHNS and CDR2 SASEGT. CDR3 length: 14 amino acids. The CDR3 region has the DNA TGTGCCAGCAGTTTACTAGACAGGGTTGGTGGCTACACCTTC. Its translation: CASSLLDRVGGYTF.

This clone was detected only once. The rearrangement links TRBV29-1 to TRBJ2-7; 7 bases fit TRBD1. V was pared by 3 bases and J by 5 bases, with 4 bases of the junction left unmatched. CDR3 size: 12 residues. The germline gives CDR1 SQVTM, CDR2 ANQGSEA. CDR3 coding DNA: TGCAGCGTTGAGAAAACAGGGGACGAGCAGTACTTC. Its translation is CSVEKTGDEQYF.

This clone was seen just once. The V gene is TRBV5-8, the J gene TRBJ2-2; 10 bases line up with TRBD2. Germline values: CDR1 SGHTS, CDR2 YDEGEE. The CDR3 runs 16 residues. V was clipped by 0 bases and J by 9 bases; unmatched bases: 8. CDR3 DNA: TGTGCCAGCAGCTTGGTTGTAGCGGGAGGCCCCAGGGAGCTGTTTTTT. It encodes CASSLVVAGGPRELFF. Full variable domain (missing parts from reference TRBV5-8 and TRBJ2-2): EAGVTQSPTHLIKTRGQQATLRCSPISGHTSVYWYQQALGLGLQFLLWYDEGEERNRGNFPPRFSGRQFPNYSSELNVNALELEDSALYLCASSLVVAGGPRELFFGEGSRLTVL.

The V and J genes are TRBV5-6 and TRBJ2-3; 14 nucleotides agree with TRBD2. The J segment lost 3 bases and the V segment lost 4 bases, leaving 4 bases of the junction unmatched. CDR3 size: 16 residues. The germline V gene has CDR1 SGHDT and CDR2 YYEEEE. The chain's CDR3 is CASSLGTSGGTDTQYF. Here the CDR3 DNA reads TGTGCCAGCAGCCTCGGGACTAGCGGGGGTACAGATACGCAGTATTTT. The full variable domain, with the rest looked up from reference TRBV5-6 and TRBJ2-3, is DAGVTQSPTHLIKTRGQQVTLRCSPKSGHDTVSWYQQALGQGPQFIFQYYEEEERQRGNFPDRFSGHQFPNYSSELNVNALLLGDSALYLCASSLGTSGGTDTQYFGPGTRLTVL.

V usage is TRBV5-1 and J usage is TRBJ1-4, with D possibly being TRBD1 (5 bases). This CDR3 is built from 15 residues. Germline V gene data show CDR1 as SGHRS and CDR2 as YFSETQ. The V gene lost 1 base and the J gene lost 5 bases, with 12 bases spanning the gap. For the CDR3, the DNA is TGCGCCAGCAGCTTGTGGGGCGGAGAAAATGAAAAACTGTTTTTT. This gives the protein CASSLWGGENEKLFF.

This clone appeared a few times. CDR3 sequence reads: CAWRSGGAYNEQFF. The DNA of the CDR3 is TGTGCCTGGAGATCCGGGGGGGCCTACAATGAGCAGTTCTTC. The chain joins TRBV30 to TRBJ2-1; 8 nucleotides agree with TRBD2. Germline-derived CDR1 and CDR2 are GTSNPN and SVGIG (reference sequence). The CDR3 has 14 residues. V trimming: 3 bases; J trimming: 2 bases; junction bases outside the gene matches: 3.

This clone has just one count. The chain employs TRBV11-2 and TRBJ2-3, with a possible D match to TRBD1 (5 bases). V lost 1 base to trimming and J lost 4 bases, with 12 bases between them. Germline V gene lookup returns CDR1 SGHAT and CDR2 FQNNGV. The CDR3 runs to 15 residues. CDR3 coding DNA: TGTGCCAGCAGCTTAGGGGGCCGTTTCTCAGATACGCAGTATTTT. The encoded protein is CASSLGGRFSDTQYF.

CDR3 sequence (DNA): TGTGCCAGCAGTCCGACAGGGTTGGAGACCCAGTACTTC. It specifies CASSPTGLETQYF. The rearrangement links TRBV5-5 to TRBJ2-5; TRBD1 aligns across 7 bases. Germline CDR1 and CDR2: SGHKS and YYEKEE (reference sequence). The CDR3 contains 13 residues. Trimming removed 5 bases from V and 5 bases from J; junction bases left unmatched: 6.

This clone was observed a single time. V is TRBV11-2 and J is TRBJ1-1; D remains unclear. The CDR3 length is 18 residues. In germline, CDR1 is SGHAT, CDR2 FQNNGV. With 4 bases removed from V and 5 bases from J, the gap between germline ends came to 26 bases. CDR3 DNA sequence: TGTGCCAGCAGCTACGACCTACGGGTGAACAAGGTCCTTACTGAAGCTTTCTTT. It codes for CASSYDLRVNKVLTEAFF. Full variable domain (rest looked up from reference TRBV11-2 and TRBJ1-1): EAGVAQSPRYKIIEKRQSVAFWCNPISGHATLYWYQQILGQGPKLLIQFQNNGVVDDSQLPKDRFSAERLKGVDSTLKIQPAKLEDSAVYLCASSYDLRVNKVLTEAFFGQGTRLTVV.

The rearrangement links TRBV5-6 to TRBJ1-5, with D possibly matching TRBD1 (6 bases). Germline V gene sequence: CDR1 SGHDT, CDR2 YYEEEE. V shed 1 base and J shed 3 bases, with 11 bases lying between them. The CDR3 runs 15 residues. DNA of the CDR3: TGTGCCAGCAGCTTGCGGGCAGGGGTCAATCAGCCCCAGCATTTT. This encodes CASSLRAGVNQPQHF.